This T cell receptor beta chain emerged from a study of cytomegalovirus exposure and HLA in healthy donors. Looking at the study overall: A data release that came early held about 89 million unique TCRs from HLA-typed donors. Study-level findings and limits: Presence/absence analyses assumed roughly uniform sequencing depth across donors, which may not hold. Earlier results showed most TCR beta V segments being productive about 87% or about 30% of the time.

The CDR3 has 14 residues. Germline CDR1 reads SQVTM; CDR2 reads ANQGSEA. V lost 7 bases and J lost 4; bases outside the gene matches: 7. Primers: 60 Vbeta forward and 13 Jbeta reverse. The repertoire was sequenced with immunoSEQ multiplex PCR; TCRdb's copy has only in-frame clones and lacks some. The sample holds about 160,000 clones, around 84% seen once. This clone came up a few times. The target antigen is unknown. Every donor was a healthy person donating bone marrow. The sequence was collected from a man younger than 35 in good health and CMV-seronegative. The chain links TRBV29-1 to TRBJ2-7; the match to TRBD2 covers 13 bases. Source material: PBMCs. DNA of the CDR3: TGCAGCGCCGTTCGGACTAGCGGGAGTTACGAGCAGTACTTC. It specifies CSAVRTSGSYEQYF.